These 29 T cell receptor beta chains were all obtained from the same sample, sequenced in a study of technical replicates of blood from a handful of donors. The data were produced by immunoSEQ multiplex PCR, yet TCRdb's version contains in-frame clones alone and is incomplete. The repertoire holds around 75,000 clones, with around 90% as singletons. Specimen: T cells isolated from PBMCs. These TCRs come from a human donor in good health.

A word on this clone: One junction end disagrees with the germline gene, perhaps due to a read error. The genes are TRBV28 and TRBJ2-3; D may be TRBD2 (5 bases). The CDR3 covers 13 residues. The V gene's germline CDR1 is MDHEN and CDR2 SYDVKM. The CDR3 spells CHTRKPWEDTQYF. Written as DNA, the CDR3 is TGCCACACTCGAAAACCATGGGAGGATACGCAGTATTTT.

The gene calls are TRBV5-1 and TRBJ1-4, with a tentative D call TRBD1 (6 bases). Per germline, CDR1 SGHRS and CDR2 YFSETQ. The CDR3 totals 15 residues. Trimming pared 4 bases from V and 8 bases from J, leaving 18 bases between. The CDR3 loop reads CASSVSGHNAEKLFF. CDR3 coding DNA: TGCGCCAGCAGCGTCTCGGGACACAATGCGGAAAAACTGTTTTTT.

The chain has TRBV28 and TRBJ2-5, with 10 positions matching TRBD1. Germline values: CDR1 MDHEN, CDR2 SYDVKM. The V and J ends lost 6 bases and 6 bases, in that order; junction bases with no gene match: 19. This CDR3 has 18 residues. In DNA form, the CDR3 reads TGTGCCAGCAGCCGTTCTCACCTCCGGGACAGGGGCGGACAGACCCAGTACTTC. It specifies CASSRSHLRDRGGQTQYF.

V usage is TRBV11-2 and J usage is TRBJ2-5, with D possibly being TRBD2 (5 bases). V was cut by 4 bases and J by 2 bases, with 14 bases left in between. This CDR3 has 15 residues. The germline gives CDR1 SGHAT, CDR2 FQNNGV. The CDR3 nucleotides are TGTGCCAGCAGCTCCAGGAGGACGATTCAAGAGACCCAGTACTTC. Its protein product is CASSSRRTIQETQYF.

V is TRBV25-1 and J is TRBJ2-3, with D perhaps TRBD2 (6 bases). Germline V gene sequence: CDR1 MGHDK, CDR2 SYGVNS. Trimming left V 2 bases short and J 2 bases short, with 14 bases between. This CDR3 region has 16 residues. The DNA for the CDR3 is TGTGCCAGCAGTGAAGGCGCGGGGCCCTTCACAGATACGCAGTATTTT. Its protein product is CASSEGAGPFTDTQYF.

In DNA form, the CDR3 reads TGTGCCAGCAGGTCCTGGGGGGGCTTGGGGGGCTACACCTTC. Translated, it gives CASRSWGGLGGYTF. The rearrangement joins TRBV6-5 to TRBJ1-2; weak D call: TRBD1 (6 bases). This CDR3 region has 14 residues. Germline V gives CDR1 MNHEY, CDR2 SVGAGI. Trimming left V 6 bases short and J 8 bases short, with 19 bases between.

V is TRBV6-5 and J is TRBJ2-2; 8 nucleotides align to TRBD1. The V and J ends lost 5 bases and 7 bases, in that order; junction bases with no gene match: 6. Germline V lookup: CDR1 MNHEY, CDR2 SVGAGI. The CDR3 is 14 residues long. The CDR3 bases are TGTGCCAGCAGTAACAGGGGGTTCGGCGGGGAGCTGTTTTTT. It encodes CASSNRGFGGELFF.

In its sample, this clone was seen once. The rearrangement uses TRBV13 and TRBJ2-3; 12 nucleotides agree with TRBD2. Losses at the gene ends were 1 base for V and 5 bases for J; bases not matched to a gene: 10. Germline V gene lookup returns CDR1 PRHDT and CDR2 FYEKMQ (reference sequence). The CDR3 spans 18 residues. The CDR3 protein is CASSLASLAGGPGDTQYF. The CDR3 DNA follows: TGTGCCAGCAGCTTAGCGTCCCTAGCGGGGGGGCCTGGAGATACGCAGTATTTT.

The chain is built from TRBV5-1 and TRBJ2-5; D may be TRBD2 (6 bases). Trimming removed 1 base from V and 5 bases from J, with 15 bases in between. CDR1 and CDR2 from the germline V gene are SGHRS and YFSETQ. The CDR3 totals 15 residues. CDR3 sequence: CASSLTLAPRETQYF. The DNA of the CDR3 is TGCGCCAGCAGCTTGACCCTAGCGCCCAGGGAGACCCAGTACTTC.

This clone was observed a few times. The chain has TRBV10-1 and TRBJ1-1; D unresolved. Germline loops: CDR1 WNHNN, CDR2 SYGVQD (reference sequence). CDR3 length equals 13 residues. V gave up 8 bases and J gave up 6 bases, with 16 bases separating them. The CDR3: CASRASIGAEAFF. The CDR3 DNA reads as TGCGCCAGCCGCGCATCCATAGGAGCTGAAGCTTTCTTT.

The chain employs TRBV25-1 and TRBJ1-2, with D tentatively TRBD1 (6 bases). The V gene's germline CDR1 is MGHDK and CDR2 SYGVNS. The ends were cut back, 3 bases at V and 9 bases at J, with 14 bases in the middle. The CDR3 extends over 13 amino acids. CDR3 nucleotide sequence: TGTGCCAGCAGTGAGGACAGTCCCCCCCGCTACACCTTC. Its protein product is CASSEDSPPRYTF.

This clone has just one count. The chain is built from TRBV5-4 and TRBJ2-7, with 8 bases matching TRBD2. The CDR3 is made up of 15 amino acids. Germline V lookup: CDR1 SGHNT, CDR2 YYREEE (reference sequence). Trimming took 2 bases from V and 2 from J; bases not matched to a gene: 6. CDR3 loop: CASSLPGLGTYEQYF. The CDR3 coding sequence is TGTGCCAGCAGCTTACCGGGACTAGGCACCTACGAGCAGTACTTC.

V and J are TRBV4-1 and TRBJ1-1; D remains ambiguous. The germline V gene encodes CDR1 MGHRA and CDR2 YSYEKL. Trimming stripped 1 base from V and 5 bases from J, with 14 bases between. This CDR3 spans 15 amino acids. The DNA of the CDR3 is TGCGCCAGCAGCCAAGTTGAGGGTTGGGGAACTGAAGCTTTCTTT. Translating gives CASSQVEGWGTEAFF.

The chain uses TRBV7-3 and TRBJ2-5; D ambiguous. Germline V gene data show CDR1 as SGHTA and CDR2 as FQGTGA. The CDR3 runs 13 residues. The V end lost 5 bases, the J end lost 5 bases, and 12 bases lay between the germline ends. Here the CDR3 reads CASSPSPSETQYF. DNA of the CDR3: TGTGCCAGCAGCCCGTCCCCTTCGGAGACCCAGTACTTC.

The chain employs TRBV6-5 and TRBJ2-7, with 9 bases identical to TRBD2. This CDR3 has 14 amino acids. V lost 4 bases and J lost 5; bases outside the gene matches: 6. Looked up from germline, CDR1 is MNHEY and CDR2 is SVGAGI. The CDR3 protein is CASSLGLALHEQYF. The DNA for the CDR3 is TGTGCCAGCAGTTTAGGACTAGCGCTCCACGAGCAGTACTTC.

This chain uses TRBV6-5 with TRBJ1-1; no clear D gene. Trimming removed 4 bases at V and 5 bases at J, with 11 bases between. The CDR3 has 13 amino acids. The germline gives CDR1 MNHEY, CDR2 SVGAGI. Here the CDR3 reads CASSFSGRTEAFF. DNA of the CDR3: TGTGCCAGCAGTTTCTCCGGGAGGACTGAAGCTTTCTTT.

The gene calls are TRBV27 and TRBJ1-1; D may be TRBD1 (6 bases). Germline-derived CDR1 and CDR2 are MNHEY and SMNVEV (reference sequence). Trimming took 7 bases from V and 5 from J, leaving 8 bases between them. CDR3 length: 11 residues. The CDR3 nucleotides read TGTGCCAGCATAGGGGGTACTGAAGCTTTCTTT. It specifies CASIGGTEAFF.

V usage is TRBV19 and J usage is TRBJ2-7; 9 bases agree with TRBD1. CDR1 LNHDA and CDR2 SQIVND come from the germline V gene (reference sequence). This CDR3 comprises 13 residues. V lost 3 bases, J lost 3 bases, and 0 bases stayed unmatched. The CDR3 spells CASSMTGGYEQYF. The CDR3 region has the DNA TGTGCCAGTAGTATGACAGGGGGCTACGAGCAGTACTTC.

The chain links TRBV5-1 to TRBJ1-2; D is perhaps TRBD1 (5 bases). This CDR3 is built from 15 residues. V was clipped by 0 bases and J by 1 base, with 10 bases between them. The V gene's germline CDR1 is SGHRS and CDR2 YFSETQ. CDR3 protein: CASSLGRGSNYGYTF. The CDR3 region has the DNA TGCGCCAGCAGCTTGGGACGGGGGAGTAACTATGGCTACACCTTC.

The chain carries TRBV7-9 and TRBJ2-2; D is uncertain. CDR1 is SEHNR, CDR2 FQNEAQ, per germline (reference sequence). CDR3 size: 18 residues. Trimming left V 1 base short and J 0 bases short, with 15 bases between. The CDR3 nucleotides read TGTGCCAGCAGCTTAGTAAGTTACCAGAAATCGAACACCGGGGAGCTGTTTTTT. As protein: CASSLVSYQKSNTGELFF.

Comments on this clone: This sample also contains other DNA sequences that code for the same CDR3. J is TRBJ1-2 and V is TRBV19; tentative D call: TRBD1 (6 bases). V lost 3 bases to trimming and J lost 4 bases, with 9 bases between them. The CDR3 runs 13 residues. The germline V gene encodes CDR1 LNHDA and CDR2 SQIVND (reference sequence). CDR3 sequence reads: CASSIGGAYGYTF. CDR3 coding DNA: TGTGCCAGTAGTATTGGGGGGGCCTATGGCTACACCTTC.

The chain employs TRBV4-1 and TRBJ1-4; the D gene is possibly TRBD1 (6 bases). Trimming removed 0 bases from V and 8 bases from J, with 13 bases in between. The germline CDR1 and CDR2 sequences are MGHRA and YSYEKL. This CDR3 is 15 amino acids long. DNA for the CDR3: TGCGCCAGCAGCCAAGACAGGGGTGTTTGGGAAAAACTGTTTTTT. Its translation is CASSQDRGVWEKLFF.

The chain has TRBV11-2 and TRBJ2-1, with 12 bases lining up with TRBD2. CDR1 is SGHAT and CDR2 is FQNNGV in the germline V gene. The junction had 6 bases not matched to a gene; V was cut back by 5 bases and J by 7 bases. This CDR3 comprises 15 residues. CDR3 amino acids: CASSDPSGGANEQFF. The CDR3 DNA reads TGTGCCAGCAGCGACCCTAGCGGGGGGGCGAATGAGCAGTTCTTC.

The genes are TRBV11-2 and TRBJ2-3; D is unresolved. The V end was cut by 4 bases, the J end by 0 bases, with 17 bases between. The CDR3 is made up of 17 amino acids. Germline CDR1 and CDR2: SGHAT and FQNNGV. CDR3 loop: CASSSLSLSGSTDTQYF. CDR3 DNA sequence: TGTGCCAGCAGCTCATTATCCCTCTCAGGCAGCACAGATACGCAGTATTTT.

This chain uses TRBV6-1 with TRBJ1-1; unclear D gene. The ends were cut back, 7 bases at V and 3 bases at J, with 12 bases in the middle. The CDR3 has 13 amino acids. Germline V gives CDR1 MNHNS, CDR2 SASEGT. The CDR3 protein is CASTPRGDTEAFF. The CDR3 DNA reads TGTGCCAGCACCCCCCGGGGAGACACTGAAGCTTTCTTT.

The CDR3 DNA sequence: TGTGCCAGCAGTTTAAGCGGGGGGCGGGCGAACACCGGGGAGCTGTTTTTT. Translation gives CASSLSGGRANTGELFF. The V gene is TRBV27, the J gene TRBJ2-2; 9 nucleotides line up with TRBD2. V shed 2 bases and J 0 bases; nucleotides not matched to a gene: 4. CDR3 length: 17 amino acids. Germline V gene data show CDR1 as MNHEY and CDR2 as SMNVEV (reference sequence).

The chain has TRBV7-9 and TRBJ2-3, with TRBD2 as a possible D gene (6 bases). Germline CDR1 and CDR2: SEHNR and FQNEAQ (reference sequence). Deletions cut 2 bases from V and 4 bases from J, with 16 bases between. This CDR3 comprises 16 residues. Here the CDR3 reads CASSLMMTSSSDTQYF. The CDR3 DNA is TGTGCCAGCAGCTTAATGATGACTAGTAGTTCAGATACGCAGTATTTT.

V and J are TRBV6-1 and TRBJ1-1; D is perhaps TRBD1 (6 bases). CDR1 is MNHNS, CDR2 SASEGT, per germline. V was shortened by 1 base and J by 8 bases, with 11 bases between the two germline ends. The CDR3 is made up of 13 amino acids. The CDR3 region has the DNA TGTGCCAGCAGTGAAGGGGACACGGGAGAAGCTTTCTTT. This translates into CASSEGDTGEAFF.

The J gene is TRBJ2-1, the V gene TRBV27; unclear D gene. CDR3 length: 12 residues. V lost 6 bases and J 7 bases, leaving 10 bases between the germline ends. CDR1 MNHEY and CDR2 SMNVEV come from the germline V gene (reference sequence). For the CDR3, the DNA is TGTGCCAGCAGGGCTTCATTGAATGAGCAGTTCTTC. Residues: CASRASLNEQFF.